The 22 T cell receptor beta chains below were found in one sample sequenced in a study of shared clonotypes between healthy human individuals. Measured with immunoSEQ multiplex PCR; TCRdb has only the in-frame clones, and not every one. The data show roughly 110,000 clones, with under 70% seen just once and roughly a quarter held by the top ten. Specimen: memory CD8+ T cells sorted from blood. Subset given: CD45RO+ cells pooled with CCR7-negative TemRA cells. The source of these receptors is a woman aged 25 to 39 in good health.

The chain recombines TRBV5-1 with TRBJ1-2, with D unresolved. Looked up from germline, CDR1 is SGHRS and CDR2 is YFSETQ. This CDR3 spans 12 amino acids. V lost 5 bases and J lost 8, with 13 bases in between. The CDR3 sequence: CASRPVSGGYTF. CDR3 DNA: TGCGCCAGCAGACCCGTCTCCGGAGGCTACACCTTC.

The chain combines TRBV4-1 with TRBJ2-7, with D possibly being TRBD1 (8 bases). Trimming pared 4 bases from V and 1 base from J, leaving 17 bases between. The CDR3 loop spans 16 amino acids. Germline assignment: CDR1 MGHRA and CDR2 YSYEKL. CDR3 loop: CASSPLGGTGSYEQYF. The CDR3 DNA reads TGCGCCAGCAGCCCCCTGGGGGGGACAGGATCCTACGAGCAGTACTTC.

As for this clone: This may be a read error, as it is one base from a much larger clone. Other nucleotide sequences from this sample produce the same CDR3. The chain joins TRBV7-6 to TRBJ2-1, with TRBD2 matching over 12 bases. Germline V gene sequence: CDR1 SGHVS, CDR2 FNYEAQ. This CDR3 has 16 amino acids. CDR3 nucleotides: TGCGCCAGCACCCGGACTAGCGGGACTTCCTACAATGAGCAGTTCTTC. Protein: CASTRTSGTSYNEQFF.

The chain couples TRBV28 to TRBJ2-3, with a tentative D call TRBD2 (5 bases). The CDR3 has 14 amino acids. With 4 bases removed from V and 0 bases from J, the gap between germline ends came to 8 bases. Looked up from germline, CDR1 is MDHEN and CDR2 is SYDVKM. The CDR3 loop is CASSSGGSTDTQYF. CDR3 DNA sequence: TGTGCCAGCAGTTCTGGCGGGAGCACAGATACGCAGTATTTT.

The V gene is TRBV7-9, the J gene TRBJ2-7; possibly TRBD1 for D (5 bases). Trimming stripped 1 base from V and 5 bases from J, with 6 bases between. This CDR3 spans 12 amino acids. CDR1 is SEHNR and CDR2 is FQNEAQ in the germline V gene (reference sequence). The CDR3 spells CASSLGQNEQYF. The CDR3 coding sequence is TGTGCCAGCAGCTTAGGACAGAACGAGCAGTACTTC.

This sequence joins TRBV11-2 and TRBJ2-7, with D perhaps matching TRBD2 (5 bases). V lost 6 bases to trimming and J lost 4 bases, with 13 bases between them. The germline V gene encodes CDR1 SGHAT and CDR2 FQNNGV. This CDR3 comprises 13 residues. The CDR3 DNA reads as TGTGCCAGCAGTCCGGGGAGTACGTACGAGCAGTACTTC. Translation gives CASSPGSTYEQYF.

CDR3: CASSYSRPGGAEAFF. As DNA, the CDR3 is TGTGCCAGCAGTTACTCAAGACCAGGCGGTGCTGAAGCTTTCTTT. The rearrangement uses TRBV6-6 and TRBJ1-1; D is undetermined. CDR3 length equals 15 residues. The V end was cut by 0 bases, the J end by 6 bases, with 14 bases between. Germline CDR1 and CDR2: MNHNY and SVGAGI (reference sequence).

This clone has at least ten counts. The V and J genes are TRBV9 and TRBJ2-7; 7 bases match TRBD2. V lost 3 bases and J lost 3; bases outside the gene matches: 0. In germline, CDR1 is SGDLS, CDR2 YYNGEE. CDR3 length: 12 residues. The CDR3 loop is CASSAGGYEQYF. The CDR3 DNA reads TGTGCCAGCAGCGCGGGGGGCTACGAGCAGTACTTC.

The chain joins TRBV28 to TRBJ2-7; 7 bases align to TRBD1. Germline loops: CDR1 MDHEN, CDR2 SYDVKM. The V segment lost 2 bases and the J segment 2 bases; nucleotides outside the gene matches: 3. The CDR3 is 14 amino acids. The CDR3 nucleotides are TGTGCCAGCAGTTTACCTGACAGGGCCTACGAGCAGTACTTC. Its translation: CASSLPDRAYEQYF.

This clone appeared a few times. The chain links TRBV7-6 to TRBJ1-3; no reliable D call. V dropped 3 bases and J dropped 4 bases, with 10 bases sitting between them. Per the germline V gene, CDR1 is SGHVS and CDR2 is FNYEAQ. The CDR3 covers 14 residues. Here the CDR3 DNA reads TGTGCCAGCAGCTTTGAGGGATCCGGAAACACCATATATTTT. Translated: CASSFEGSGNTIYF.

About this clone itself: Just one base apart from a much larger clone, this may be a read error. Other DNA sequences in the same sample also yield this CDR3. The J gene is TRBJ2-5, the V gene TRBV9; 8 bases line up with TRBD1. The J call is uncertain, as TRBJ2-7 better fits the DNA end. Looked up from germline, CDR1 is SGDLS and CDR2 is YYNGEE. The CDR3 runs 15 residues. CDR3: CASSERTGTSYEQYF. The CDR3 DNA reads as TGTGCCAGCAGTGAGAGGACAGGGACTTCCTACGAGCAGTACTTC.

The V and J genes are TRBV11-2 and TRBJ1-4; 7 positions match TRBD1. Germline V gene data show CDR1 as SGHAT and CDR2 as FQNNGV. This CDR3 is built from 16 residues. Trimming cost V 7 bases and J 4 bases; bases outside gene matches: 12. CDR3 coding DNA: TGTGCCAGCATAACAGGGAGGGGGCAAAATAATGAAAAACTGTTTTTT. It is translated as CASITGRGQNNEKLFF.

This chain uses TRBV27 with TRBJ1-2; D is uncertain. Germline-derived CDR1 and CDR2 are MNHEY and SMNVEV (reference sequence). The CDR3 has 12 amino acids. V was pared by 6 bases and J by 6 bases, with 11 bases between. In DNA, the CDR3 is TGTGCCAGCAGGACGGGTGGAGATGGCTACACCTTC. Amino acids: CASRTGGDGYTF.

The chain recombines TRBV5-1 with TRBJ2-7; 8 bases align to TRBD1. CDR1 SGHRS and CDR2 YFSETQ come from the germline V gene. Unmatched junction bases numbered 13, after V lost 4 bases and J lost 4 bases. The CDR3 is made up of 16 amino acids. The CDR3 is CASSLTWDRTDYEQYF. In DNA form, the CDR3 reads TGCGCCAGCAGCCTCACGTGGGACAGGACCGATTACGAGCAGTACTTC.

The CDR3 DNA follows: TGTGCCAGCAGCTGGACTCCCAATCAGCCCCAGCATTTT. Translated, it gives CASSWTPNQPQHF. The chain uses TRBV7-2 and TRBJ1-5; D unresolved. Germline V gives CDR1 SGHTA, CDR2 FQGNSA. The CDR3 has 13 amino acids. V lost 4 bases and J 3 bases, leaving 7 bases between the germline ends.

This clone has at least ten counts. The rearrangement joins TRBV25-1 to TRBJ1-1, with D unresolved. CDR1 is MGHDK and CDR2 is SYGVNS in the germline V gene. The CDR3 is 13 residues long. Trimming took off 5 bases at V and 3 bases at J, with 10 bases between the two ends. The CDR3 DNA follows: TGTGCCAGCAGTCCCCTAGCCTACACTGAAGCTTTCTTT. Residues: CASSPLAYTEAFF.

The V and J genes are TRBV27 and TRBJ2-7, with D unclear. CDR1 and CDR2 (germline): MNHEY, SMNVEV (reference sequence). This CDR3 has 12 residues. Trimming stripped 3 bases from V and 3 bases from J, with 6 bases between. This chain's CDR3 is CASSLIGYEQYF. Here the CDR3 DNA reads TGTGCCAGCAGTTTGATAGGCTACGAGCAGTACTTC.

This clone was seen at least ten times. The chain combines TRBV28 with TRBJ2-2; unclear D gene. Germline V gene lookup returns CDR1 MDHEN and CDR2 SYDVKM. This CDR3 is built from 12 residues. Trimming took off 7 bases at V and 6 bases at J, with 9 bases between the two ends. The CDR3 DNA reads TGTGCCAGCACCACTTATGCCGGGGAGCTGTTTTTT. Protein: CASTTYAGELFF. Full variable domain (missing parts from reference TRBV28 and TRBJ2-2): DVKVTQSSRYLVKRTGEKVFLECVQDMDHENMFWYRQDPGLGLRLIYFSYDVKMKEKGDIPEGYSVSREKKERFSLILESASTNQTSMYLCASTTYAGELFFGEGSRLTVL.

The CDR3 loop reads CASSLATVVNEQYF. DNA of the CDR3: TGTGCCAGCAGCTTGGCGACAGTGGTAAACGAGCAGTACTTC. The chain employs TRBV5-6 and TRBJ2-5; D is possibly TRBD1 (5 bases). The end of the DNA is better explained by TRBJ2-7, so the J call may be wrong. The germline V gene has CDR1 SGHDT and CDR2 YYEEEE. The CDR3 is made up of 14 amino acids.

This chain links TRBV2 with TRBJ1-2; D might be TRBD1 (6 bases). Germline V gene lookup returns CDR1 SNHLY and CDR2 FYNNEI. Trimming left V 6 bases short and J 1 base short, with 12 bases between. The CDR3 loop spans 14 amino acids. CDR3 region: CASREGGGNYGYTF. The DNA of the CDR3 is TGTGCCAGCAGGGAGGGAGGGGGTAACTATGGCTACACCTTC.

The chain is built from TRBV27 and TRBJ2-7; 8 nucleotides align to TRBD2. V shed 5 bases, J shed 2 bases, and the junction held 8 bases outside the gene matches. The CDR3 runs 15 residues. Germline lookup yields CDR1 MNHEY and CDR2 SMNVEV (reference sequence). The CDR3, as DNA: TGTGCCAGCAGTATACTAGCGGCAACCACCTACGAGCAGTACTTC. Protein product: CASSILAATTYEQYF.

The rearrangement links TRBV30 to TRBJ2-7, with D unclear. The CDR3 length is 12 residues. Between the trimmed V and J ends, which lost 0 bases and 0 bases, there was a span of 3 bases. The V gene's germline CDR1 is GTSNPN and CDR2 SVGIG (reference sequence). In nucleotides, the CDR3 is TGTGCCTGGAGTGTAGGCTCCTACGAGCAGTACTTC. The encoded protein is CAWSVGSYEQYF.